The T cell receptor (beta chain) described here comes from a study of blood T cell repertoires in COVID-19. Per the authors' pipeline: Reference gene primers were amplified, and this amplification served to estimate nucleated cell counts. Only in-frame clones appear in the TCRdb table, and some are missing; sequencing was by immunoSEQ multiplex PCR. The V and J calls and the clone size are those of that table, but D and trimming were determined from the DNA. The table has roughly 250,000 clones, about nine tenths seen once. Germline trimming cut 3 bases from V and 2 bases from J; bases unmatched to any gene: 6. Germline assignment: CDR1 DFQATT and CDR2 SNEGSKA (reference sequence). The CDR3 contains 15 residues.

Material: peripheral blood. This clonotype originated in a man between 60 and 75 years old who had recovered from COVID-19. The V call is TRBV20-1, the J call TRBJ2-7; 11 nucleotides line up with TRBD2. This chain's CDR3 is CSASAIAGGTYEQYF. The CDR3 DNA reads TGCAGTGCTAGTGCGATAGCGGGGGGGACCTACGAGCAGTACTTC.